This is a list of T cell receptor beta chains from one sample in a study of blood T cells in healthy people across ages. TCRdb used MiXCR to reprocess the 5' RACE reads, holding one entry per CDR3 protein. Of roughly 860,000 distinct CDR3 sequences listed, under 80% are singletons. The sample was blood. These receptor sequences come from a man younger than 40 in good health. The CDR3 runs from the conserved cysteine through the conserved F or W. Fields, in order: V gene, D gene, CDR3 length, J gene, clone size, CDR3 protein, CDR3 DNA. A D gene is named only where the DNA matches it firmly. Where a row states a size, it is once, few, many or the class of an expanded clone; other rows omit it.

TRBV7-9,TRBD1,17,TRBJ2-3,-,CASSYQTPGTGADTQYF,TGTGCCAGCAGCTACCAGACTCCCGGGACAGGGGCGGATACGCAGTATTTT
TRBV6-2/TRBV6-3,TRBD2,14,TRBJ2-3,-,CASRISGGAHTQYF,TGTGCCAGCAGGATTAGCGGGGGGGCACATACGCAGTATTTT
TRBV5-8,TRBD2,16,TRBJ2-7,-,CASSPGTSGSYNEQYF,TGTGCCAGCAGTCCAGGGACTAGCGGTTCCTACAATGAGCAGTACTTC
TRBV28,-,15,TRBJ2-7,few,CASSLGAASTYEQYF,TGTGCCAGCAGTTTGGGGGCAGCCTCGACCTACGAGCAGTACTTC
TRBV4-3,-,15,TRBJ2-5,-,CASSQDPRVSGTQYF,TGCGCCAGCAGCCAAGATCCCAGGGTTTCAGGGACCCAGTACTTC
TRBV4-2,-,16,TRBJ2-3,-,CASTTAGGPSTDTQYF,TGTGCCAGCACCACGGCAGGAGGACCAAGCACAGATACGCAGTATTTT
TRBV6-1,-,13,TRBJ2-7,many,CASSGGSSYEQYF,TGTGCCAGCAGTGGGGGGAGCTCCTACGAGCAGTACTTC
TRBV4-2,-,17,TRBJ2-3,-,CASSQDPGTPRTDTQYF,TGTGCCAGCAGCCAAGATCCCGGCACGCCGCGCACAGATACGCAGTATTTT
TRBV4-3,-,15,TRBJ2-7,-,CASSQDNGIHDEQYF,TGCGCCAGCAGCCAAGATAACGGGATCCACGACGAGCAGTACTTC
TRBV7-3,-,16,TRBJ1-2,few,CASSPERSGVLTGYTF,TGTGCCAGCAGCCCCGAACGCTCAGGGGTACTAACGGGCTACACCTTC
TRBV2,-,12,TRBJ2-3,-,CASGGGLTTQYF,TGTGCCAGCGGGGGTGGTTTGACCACGCAGTATTTT
TRBV20-1,-,18,TRBJ2-6,-,CSARGSWDPESGANVLTF,TGCAGTGCTAGAGGGAGTTGGGACCCTGAGTCCGGGGCCAACGTCCTGACTTTC
TRBV28,TRBD2,14,TRBJ2-5,few,CASVRGGRGETQYF,TGTGCCAGCGTTCGGGGGGGGCGAGGCGAGACCCAGTACTTC
TRBV4-2,-,13,TRBJ1-2,-,CASSQGGDYGYTF,TGTGCCAGCAGCCAAGGGGGTGACTATGGCTACACCTTC
TRBV7-2,-,15,TRBJ2-3,once,CASSPRQVLKDMQYF,TGTGCCAGCAGCCCCCGACAGGTTTTGAAAGATATGCAGTATTTT
TRBV6-2/TRBV6-3,-,13,TRBJ1-1,-,CASSYYPGSEAFF,TGTGCCAGCAGTTACTATCCGGGTTCTGAAGCTTTCTTT
TRBV6-2/TRBV6-3,-,14,TRBJ2-7,-,CASSYRVGVDEQYF,TGTGCCAGCAGTTACCGAGTAGGGGTCGACGAGCAGTACTTC
TRBV20-1,TRBD1,12,TRBJ1-2,-,CSATRTGNGYTF,TGCAGTGCCACCAGGACAGGGAATGGCTACACCTTC